This T cell receptor beta chain was identified in a study of cytomegalovirus exposure and HLA in healthy donors. The PCR had 60 Vbeta and 13 Jbeta primers. Sequencing used immunoSEQ multiplex PCR; TCRdb keeps in-frame clones, though not all of them. Among some 130,000 clones, around 80% were seen once, and the ten largest hold 2.2%. Findings of the study overall: Several V segments, TRBV6-2 and TRBV6-3 among them, could not be told apart and were dropped. V- and J-gene trimming in TCR beta was tied to a missense DCLRE1C variant by an analysis performed later.

Of note for this clone: Its specificity is not known.

Germline V CDR1 and CDR2: MNHEY, SVGAGI. V lost 8 bases, J lost 4 bases, and 17 bases lay in between. CDR3 size: 14 residues. Sequencing was done on a sample of PBMCs. This TCR came from a man aged 30-40 years in good health and CMV-seronegative. This chain connects TRBV6-5 to TRBJ1-2; TRBD1 might be the D (6 bases). The CDR3 sequence: CASRRTALLYGYTF. The CDR3 DNA follows: TGTGCCAGCCGCAGGACAGCTCTCCTCTATGGCTACACCTTC.